In its sample, the clone carrying this TCR beta chain was seen once. Using immunoSEQ multiplex PCR, the repertoire was profiled, and TCRdb retains in-frame clones only, with some absent. The repertoire holds about 280,000 clones, with 88% as singletons. The data stem from a study of blood T cell repertoires in COVID-19. Background on the study: Material from acute and convalescent COVID-19 was sourced from the United States, Italy and Spain.

The V gene end was trimmed by 7 bases and the J gene end by 3 bases; junction bases not matched to a gene: 4. Germline CDR1 and CDR2: WSHSY and SAAADI. The CDR3 contains 14 residues. The receptor was isolated from a young man with active or convalescent COVID-19. Material: peripheral blood. The chain carries TRBV10-2 and TRBJ2-2, with 8 positions matching TRBD1. The CDR3 DNA follows: TGCGCCAGCACCCGGGACAGGTACACCGGGGAGCTGTTTTTT. Encoded protein: CASTRDRYTGELFF.